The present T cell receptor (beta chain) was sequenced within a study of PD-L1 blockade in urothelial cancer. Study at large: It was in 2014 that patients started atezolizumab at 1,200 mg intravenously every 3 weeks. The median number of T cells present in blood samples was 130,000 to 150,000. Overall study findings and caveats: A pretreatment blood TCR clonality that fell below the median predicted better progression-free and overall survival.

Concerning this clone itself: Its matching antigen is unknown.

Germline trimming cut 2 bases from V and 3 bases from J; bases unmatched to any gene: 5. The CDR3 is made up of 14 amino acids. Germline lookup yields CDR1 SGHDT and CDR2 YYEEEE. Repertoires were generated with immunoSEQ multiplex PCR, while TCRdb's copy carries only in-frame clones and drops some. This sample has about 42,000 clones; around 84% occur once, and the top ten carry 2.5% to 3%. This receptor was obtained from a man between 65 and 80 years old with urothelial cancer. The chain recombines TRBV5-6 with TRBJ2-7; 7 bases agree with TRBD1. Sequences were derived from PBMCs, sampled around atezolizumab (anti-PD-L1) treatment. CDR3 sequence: CASSFHRGVYEQYF. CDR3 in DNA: TGTGCCAGCAGCTTCCACAGGGGAGTCTACGAGCAGTACTTC.